The 18 T cell receptor beta chains reported below all come from one sample, sequenced in a study of cytomegalovirus exposure and HLA in healthy donors (dated by TCRdb to about 2017). The library was made by the immunoSEQ multiplex PCR assay. This is the immuneACCESS table as TCRdb keeps it, with only in-frame sequences that have V and J called. A part of the clones is gone; compared with another copy, unresolved V genes explain less than half, and the rest is unexplained. In this sample the table shows 250,000 to 400,000 clones, approximately 85% of which occur a single time. The top ten clones comprise around 0.88% of the sample. Sequenced sample: PBMCs. These receptors came from a young man in good health and CMV-seronegative.

The chain links TRBV11-2 to TRBJ1-5; TRBD1 is a possible D gene (5 bases). The CDR3 runs to 15 residues. Germline assignment: CDR1 SGHAT and CDR2 FQNNGV. V lost 0 bases, J lost 4 bases, and 10 bases lay in between. CDR3 nucleotides: TGTGCCAGCAGCTTAGAGGGGGGGATTAATCAGCCCCAGCATTTT. This translates into CASSLEGGINQPQHF.

The rearrangement uses TRBV15 and TRBJ1-1; 8 positions agree with TRBD1. V shed 4 bases, J shed 4 bases, and the junction held 8 bases outside the gene matches. The CDR3 spans 15 residues. CDR1 and CDR2 from the germline V gene are LNHNV and YYDKDF (reference sequence). CDR3 bases: TGTGCCACCAGCACGCGAGACAGGGGAAGCACTGAAGCTTTCTTT. Amino acids: CATSTRDRGSTEAFF. Filled out from reference TRBV15 and TRBJ1-1, the complete variable domain reads DAMVIQNPRYQVTQFGKPVTLSCSQTLNHNVMYWYQQKSSQAPKLLFHYYDKDFNNEADTPDNFQSRRPNTSFCFLDIRSPGLGDTAMYLCATSTRDRGSTEAFFGQGTRLTVV.

This sequence joins TRBV5-1 and TRBJ1-2, with D perhaps matching TRBD1 (5 bases). The CDR3 loop spans 17 amino acids. V gave up 0 bases and J gave up 0 bases, with 15 bases separating them. In germline, CDR1 is SGHRS, CDR2 YFSETQ. CDR3 bases: TGCGCCAGCAGCTTGGGGGTGATCCTGACAGCTAACTATGGCTACACCTTC. Translation: CASSLGVILTANYGYTF. Using reference TRBV5-1 and TRBJ1-2 for the parts outside the CDR3, the full variable domain is KAGVTQTPRYLIKTRGQQVTLSCSPISGHRSVSWYQQTPGQGLQFLFEYFSETQRNKGNFPGRFSGRQFSNSRSEMNVSTLELGDSALYLCASSLGVILTANYGYTFGSGTRLTVV.

This chain uses TRBV19 with TRBJ1-1; no clear D gene. The CDR3 consists of 15 residues. Trimming left V 3 bases short and J 0 bases short, with 11 bases between. CDR1 is LNHDA, CDR2 SQIVND, per germline (reference sequence). CDR3 in DNA: TGTGCCAGTAGTATCCTCGCAGGCATGAACACTGAAGCTTTCTTT. This codes for CASSILAGMNTEAFF.

V usage is TRBV7-6 and J usage is TRBJ2-2, with 11 bases lining up with TRBD2. This CDR3 region has 16 residues. With V trimmed by 2 bases and J by 5 bases, 4 bases remained unmatched. Germline-derived CDR1 and CDR2 are SGHVS and FNYEAQ. The CDR3 sequence is CASSLSLAGVTGELFF. CDR3 DNA: TGTGCCAGCAGCTTATCACTAGCGGGGGTGACCGGGGAGCTGTTTTTT.

This chain uses TRBV14 with TRBJ2-3, with TRBD2 matching over 7 bases. Trimming at V came to 0 bases and at J to 2 bases, leaving 5 bases not matched to a gene. This CDR3 spans 16 amino acids. Per the germline V gene, CDR1 is SGHDN and CDR2 is FVKESK. As DNA, the CDR3 is TGTGCCAGCAGCCAAGAGCGGGGGATGTTCACAGATACGCAGTATTTT. It translates to CASSQERGMFTDTQYF.

The chain links TRBV19 to TRBJ1-5, with D possibly matching TRBD1 (5 bases). Germline CDR1 is LNHDA and CDR2 is SQIVND (reference sequence). V was pared by 3 bases and J by 0 bases, with 15 bases between. This CDR3 contains 17 residues. The CDR3 nucleotides read TGTGCCAGTAGTATTTCTCACTGGGGGGATAGCAATCAGCCCCAGCATTTT. This translates into CASSISHWGDSNQPQHF.

The CDR3 sequence: CASSLRRSSRLSGANVLTF. CDR3 DNA: TGTGCCAGCAGCTTACGACGTTCGTCAAGACTCTCTGGGGCCAACGTCCTGACTTTC. V gene TRBV7-8 combines with J gene TRBJ2-6; D is unresolved. CDR3 length equals 19 residues. Germline loops: CDR1 SGHVS, CDR2 FQNEAQ. Between the trimmed V and J ends, which lost 2 bases and 0 bases, there was a span of 17 bases.

This chain uses TRBV7-9 with TRBJ1-1; possible D gene TRBD1, 6 bases. Trimming cost V 3 bases and J 0 bases, with 8 bases left between them. The CDR3 is 14 amino acids. Looked up from germline, CDR1 is SEHNR and CDR2 is FQNEAQ (reference sequence). CDR3 coding DNA: TGTGCCAGCAGCTTGGGACACCTGAACACTGAAGCTTTCTTT. Translating it yields CASSLGHLNTEAFF.

The gene calls are TRBV6-4 and TRBJ2-1; 8 bases align to TRBD2. This CDR3 is 15 amino acids long. The germline gives CDR1 MRHNA, CDR2 SNTAGT. Losses at the gene ends were 3 bases for V and 3 bases for J; bases not matched to a gene: 4. CDR3 coding DNA: TGTGCCAGCAGTGAAGGGAGCGGGGGCTACAATGAGCAGTTCTTC. Translated, it gives CASSEGSGGYNEQFF.

The chain combines TRBV6-1 with TRBJ1-1; D perhaps matches TRBD1 (6 bases). V was pared by 5 bases and J by 4 bases, with 14 bases between. The CDR3 covers 14 residues. Germline CDR1 is MNHNS and CDR2 is SASEGT. This CDR3 reads CASSLGQRSTEAFF. In DNA form, the CDR3 reads TGTGCCAGCAGTCTTGGACAGAGGAGCACTGAAGCTTTCTTT.

The chain joins TRBV5-6 to TRBJ2-7, with a tentative D call TRBD1 (5 bases). Germline V gene lookup returns CDR1 SGHDT and CDR2 YYEEEE. The CDR3 totals 14 residues. Deletions cut 2 bases from V and 2 bases from J, with 11 bases between. As DNA, the CDR3 is TGTGCCAGCAGCTTCCTGACAGAAGCCTACGAGCAGTACTTC. It codes for CASSFLTEAYEQYF.

The chain carries TRBV7-9 and TRBJ1-1; 8 nucleotides line up with TRBD1. Germline V gene data show CDR1 as SEHNR and CDR2 as FQNEAQ (reference sequence). With V trimmed by 5 bases and J by 6 bases, 5 bases remained unmatched. The CDR3 is made up of 13 amino acids. As DNA, the CDR3 is TGTGCCAGCAGCGCCGGGACAGGTCCTGAAGCTTTCTTT. This codes for CASSAGTGPEAFF.

This chain uses TRBV19 with TRBJ2-3; possible D gene TRBD1, 6 bases. The germline CDR1 and CDR2 sequences are LNHDA and SQIVND (reference sequence). This CDR3 is built from 15 residues. V lost 4 bases and J 1 base, leaving 12 bases between the germline ends. The CDR3 region has the DNA TGTGCCAGTAGTAATTTTGCAGGGGGCACAGATACGCAGTATTTT. This encodes CASSNFAGGTDTQYF.

In nucleotides, the CDR3 is TGTGCCTGGAGAAGTGGAGGACAGGGTAATGAAAAACTGTTTTTT. It translates to CAWRSGGQGNEKLFF. The chain employs TRBV30 and TRBJ1-4; 8 bases match TRBD1. V shed 3 bases, J shed 4 bases, and the junction held 7 bases outside the gene matches. Germline values: CDR1 GTSNPN, CDR2 SVGIG (reference sequence). CDR3 length: 15 residues.

This rearrangement joins TRBV30 to TRBJ2-7, with D maybe TRBD2 (5 bases). The V end was cut by 0 bases, the J end by 5 bases, with 11 bases between. Per germline, CDR1 GTSNPN and CDR2 SVGIG (reference sequence). This CDR3 has 13 amino acids. CDR3 sequence (DNA): TGTGCCTGGAGTGTACTCGAGGGAAACGAGCAGTACTTC. This encodes CAWSVLEGNEQYF.

V is TRBV10-3 and J is TRBJ1-1, with TRBD1 as a possible D gene (6 bases). The germline CDR1 and CDR2 sequences are ENHRY and SYGVKD. V lost 2 bases and J 3 bases, leaving 10 bases between the germline ends. The CDR3 sequence is 14 residues long. CDR3 region: CAISETQGYTEAFF. CDR3 nucleotides: TGTGCCATCAGTGAGACACAGGGTTACACTGAAGCTTTCTTT.

This rearrangement joins TRBV10-1 to TRBJ2-3; TRBD1 agrees at 8 bases. CDR1 and CDR2 (germline): WNHNN, SYGVQD (reference sequence). The CDR3 covers 12 residues. V was pared by 4 bases and J by 6 bases, with 0 bases of the junction left unmatched. Here the CDR3 reads CASSGQGDTQYF. In DNA form, the CDR3 reads TGCGCCAGCAGTGGACAGGGGGATACGCAGTATTTT.